This TCR beta chain was profiled in a study of blood T cell repertoires in COVID-19. The CDR3 consists of 16 residues. The V gene's germline CDR1 is KGHDR and CDR2 SFDVKD. Losses at the gene ends were 7 bases for V and 6 bases for J; bases not matched to a gene: 11. The assay was immunoSEQ multiplex PCR, and TCRdb's table has in-frame clones only and misses some. This sample carries roughly 30,000 clones, around 83% of them seen once, and the ten largest clones take 13%. The gene calls are TRBV24-1 and TRBJ2-2; TRBD1 aligns across 9 bases. The clonotype comes from a human donor in a cohort sampled during active COVID-19. Sequencing was done on a sample of peripheral blood. Here the CDR3 reads CATRSGDRVLAGELFF. The CDR3 bases are TGTGCCACCAGGTCCGGGGACAGGGTCCTAGCCGGGGAGCTGTTTTTT.